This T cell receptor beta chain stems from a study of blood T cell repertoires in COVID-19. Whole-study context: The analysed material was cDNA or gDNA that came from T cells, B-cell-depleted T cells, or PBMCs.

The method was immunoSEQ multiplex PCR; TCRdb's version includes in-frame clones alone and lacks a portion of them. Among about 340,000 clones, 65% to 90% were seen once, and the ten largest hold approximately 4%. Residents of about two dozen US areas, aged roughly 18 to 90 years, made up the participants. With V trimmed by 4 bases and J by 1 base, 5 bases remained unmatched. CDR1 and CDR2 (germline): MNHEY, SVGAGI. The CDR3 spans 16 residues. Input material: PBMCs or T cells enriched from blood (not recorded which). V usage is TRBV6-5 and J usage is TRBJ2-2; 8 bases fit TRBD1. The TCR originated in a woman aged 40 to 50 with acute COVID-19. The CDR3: CASSFSGTGNTGELFF. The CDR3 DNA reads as TGTGCCAGCAGTTTTTCCGGGACAGGGAACACCGGGGAGCTGTTTTTT.